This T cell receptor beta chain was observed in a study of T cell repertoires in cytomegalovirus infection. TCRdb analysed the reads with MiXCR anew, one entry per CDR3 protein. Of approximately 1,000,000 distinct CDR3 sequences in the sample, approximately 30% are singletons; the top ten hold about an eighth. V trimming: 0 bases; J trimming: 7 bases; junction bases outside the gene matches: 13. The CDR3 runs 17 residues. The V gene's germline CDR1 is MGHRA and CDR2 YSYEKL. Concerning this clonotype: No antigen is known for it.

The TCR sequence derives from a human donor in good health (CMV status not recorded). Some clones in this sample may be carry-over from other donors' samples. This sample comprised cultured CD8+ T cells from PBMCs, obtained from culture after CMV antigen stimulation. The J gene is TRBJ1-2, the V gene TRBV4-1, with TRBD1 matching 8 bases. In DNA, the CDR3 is TGCGCCAGCAGCCAAGATTGGGCTCGAGAGACAGGGGTTGGCTACACCTTC. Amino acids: CASSQDWARETGVGYTF.